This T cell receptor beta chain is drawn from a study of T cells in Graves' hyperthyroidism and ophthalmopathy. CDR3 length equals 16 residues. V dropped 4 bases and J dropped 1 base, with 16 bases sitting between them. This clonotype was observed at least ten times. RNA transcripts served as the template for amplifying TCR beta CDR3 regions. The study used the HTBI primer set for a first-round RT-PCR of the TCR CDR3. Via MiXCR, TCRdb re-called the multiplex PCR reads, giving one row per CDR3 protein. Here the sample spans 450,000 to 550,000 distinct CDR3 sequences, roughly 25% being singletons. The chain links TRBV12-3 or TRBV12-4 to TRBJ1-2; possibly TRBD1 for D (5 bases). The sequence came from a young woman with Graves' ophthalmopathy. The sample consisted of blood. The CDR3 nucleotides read TGTGCCAGCAGTTCGATTCAGGCGGGGGATAACTATGGCTACACCTTC. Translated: CASSSIQAGDNYGYTF.